Listed here are 6 T cell receptor beta chains from one sample, sequenced in a study of blood T cell repertoires in COVID-19. The protocol was immunoSEQ multiplex PCR, while the TCRdb copy is restricted to in-frame clones and leaves out a portion. The sample carries 150,000 to 200,000 clones, 84% recorded once. Sequencing was performed on PBMCs or T cells enriched from blood (not recorded which). Every receptor here comes from a man between 45 and 60 years old who had recovered from COVID-19.

The V and J genes are TRBV9 and TRBJ2-3, with D possibly matching TRBD2 (7 bases). There are 16 residues in the CDR3. Germline V CDR1 and CDR2: SGDLS, YYNGEE. V lost 2 bases, J lost 6 bases, and 19 bases lay in between. CDR3 DNA sequence: TGTGCCAGCAGCGTGGAGGGGGGGGCCGGTGCGGATACGCAGTATTTT. This gives the protein CASSVEGGAGADTQYF. Complete variable domain (other parts from reference TRBV9 and TRBJ2-3): DSGVTQTPKHLITATGQRVTLRCSPRSGDLSVYWYQQSLDQGLQFLIQYYNGEERAKGNILERFSAQQFPDLHSELNLSSLELGDSALYFCASSVEGGAGADTQYFGPGTRLTVL.

The V and J genes are TRBV5-1 and TRBJ2-5, with TRBD2 matching 14 bases. This CDR3 spans 19 amino acids. Germline V gives CDR1 SGHRS, CDR2 YFSETQ. Trimming took 1 base from V and 0 from J; bases not matched to a gene: 8. In nucleotides, the CDR3 is TGCGCCAGCAGCTTGAAGGGGACTAGCGGGAGTGGGTACCAAGAGACCCAGTACTTC. Amino acid sequence: CASSLKGTSGSGYQETQYF.

For the CDR3, the DNA is TGTGCCAGCAGCCAAGCGGGACAGCTCTATGGCTACACCTTC. Its protein product is CASSQAGQLYGYTF. The chain uses TRBV3-1 (or the pseudogene TRBV3-2) and TRBJ1-2, with 7 bases identical to TRBD1. This CDR3 is 14 amino acids long. In germline, CDR1 is LGHDT, CDR2 YNNKEL (reference sequence). J was trimmed by 4 bases and V by 1 base; bases with no gene match: 3.

This clone appeared a few times. CDR3 in DNA: TGTGCCAGCAGTGAATCTGGAGGGAGGGGAAACACCATATATTTT. Its protein is CASSESGGRGNTIYF. The chain joins TRBV25-1 to TRBJ1-3, with D hard to call. The CDR3 has 15 amino acids. V was clipped by 1 base and J by 4 bases, with 11 bases between them. CDR1 MGHDK and CDR2 SYGVNS come from the germline V gene.

The genes are TRBV28 and TRBJ2-7, with a tentative D call TRBD1 (7 bases). The germline V gene encodes CDR1 MDHEN and CDR2 SYDVKM. V was pared by 2 bases and J by 8 bases, with 16 bases between. This CDR3 is built from 14 residues. CDR3 amino acids: CASSLTEEGAKQYF. The CDR3, as DNA: TGTGCCAGCAGTTTAACCGAGGAGGGGGCCAAGCAGTACTTC.

This chain links TRBV7-2 with TRBJ1-5; unclear D gene. The V end was cut by 4 bases, the J end by 0 bases, with 13 bases between. In germline, CDR1 is SGHTA, CDR2 FQGNSA. The CDR3 is 16 residues long. CDR3 amino acids: CASSSAVLNSNQPQHF. CDR3 nucleotides: TGTGCCAGCAGCTCGGCGGTTCTTAATAGCAATCAGCCCCAGCATTTT.